Following are 10 T cell receptor beta chains from one sample sequenced in a study of blood T cells in healthy people across ages. A second about 7 to 11 cycle PCR used barcoded and J-beta primers. TCRdb reprocessed the 5' RACE reads with MiXCR, giving one entry per CDR3 protein. Of roughly 550,000 distinct CDR3 sequences listed, nearly 25% are singletons. These sequences were also reported in another study, on T cells of mothers and their children.

The sample was blood. All receptors derive from a boy aged 5-17 years in good health.

The chain has TRBV20-1 and TRBJ1-5; D perhaps matches TRBD1 (5 bases). The CDR3 contains 14 residues. With 5 bases removed from V and 0 bases from J, the gap between germline ends came to 11 bases. Germline CDR1 DFQATT, CDR2 SNEGSKA (reference sequence). CDR3 bases: TGCAGTGCTCAGGACATTGATAGCAATCAGCCCCAGCATTTT. Translated: CSAQDIDSNQPQHF.

J is TRBJ2-7 and V is TRBV20-1; D is perhaps TRBD2 (5 bases). The CDR3 has 16 amino acids. The germline gives CDR1 DFQATT, CDR2 SNEGSKA (reference sequence). Trimming stripped 3 bases from V and 0 bases from J, with 18 bases between. CDR3 nucleotides: TGCAGTGCTAGCCCCCCCGACGGGGAGAGCTCCTACGAGCAGTACTTC. Its protein product is CSASPPDGESSYEQYF.

The chain links TRBV5-1 to TRBJ2-5; 11 bases are shared with TRBD2. V lost 2 bases to trimming and J lost 2 bases; unmatched junction nucleotides: 14. Germline V gene lookup returns CDR1 SGHRS and CDR2 YFSETQ. The CDR3 has 19 amino acids. CDR3 region: CASSFRLAGGMGEQETQYF. DNA for the CDR3: TGCGCCAGCAGCTTTCGTCTAGCGGGAGGCATGGGGGAACAAGAGACCCAGTACTTC.

The chain carries TRBV5-1 and TRBJ1-4, with 10 nucleotides matching TRBD1. The trim removed 4 bases at V and 0 bases at J, leaving 6 bases unmatched. Germline V gives CDR1 SGHRS, CDR2 YFSETQ. The CDR3 has 17 amino acids. The CDR3 region is CASSPWTGGTTNEKLFF. CDR3 nucleotides: TGCGCCAGCAGCCCCTGGACAGGGGGGACAACTAATGAAAAACTGTTTTTT. The full variable domain, with the rest looked up from reference TRBV5-1 and TRBJ1-4, is KAGVTQTPRYLIKTRGQQVTLSCSPISGHRSVSWYQQTPGQGLQFLFEYFSETQRNKGNFPGRFSGRQFSNSRSEMNVSTLELGDSALYLCASSPWTGGTTNEKLFFGSGTQLSVL.

V is TRBV7-2 and J is TRBJ2-3; perhaps TRBD1 as D (6 bases). The CDR3 has 15 residues. V lost 1 base to trimming and J lost 6 bases, with 14 bases between them. Germline V gene data show CDR1 as SGHTA and CDR2 as FQGNSA. DNA for the CDR3: TGTGCCAGCAGCTTAGTTTGGCAGGGGCGGGATACGCAGTATTTT. This sequence encodes CASSLVWQGRDTQYF.

The V and J genes are TRBV6-5 and TRBJ1-2, with TRBD1 identical over 10 bases. CDR1 is MNHEY, CDR2 SVGAGI, per germline. J lost 8 bases, V lost 4 bases, and 4 bases had no gene match. This CDR3 is built from 13 residues. The CDR3 sequence: CASSSTGGSGYTF. The CDR3 region has the DNA TGTGCCAGCAGTTCGACAGGGGGCAGCGGCTACACCTTC.

The chain couples TRBV7-2 to TRBJ2-7; 11 bases are shared with TRBD2. The V and J ends lost 5 bases and 3 bases, in that order; junction bases with no gene match: 12. This CDR3 is 17 amino acids long. Germline V CDR1 and CDR2: SGHTA, FQGNSA. The CDR3 nucleotides are TGTGCCAGCAGCCCGAAACTGACTAGCGGGGACCACTACGAGCAGTACTTC. As protein: CASSPKLTSGDHYEQYF.

The gene calls are TRBV7-3 and TRBJ2-3; TRBD2 agrees at 12 bases. Germline lookup yields CDR1 SGHTA and CDR2 FQGTGA. The CDR3 has 15 residues. V lost 5 bases and J lost 3; bases outside the gene matches: 3. The CDR3 DNA is TGTGCCAGCAGCATCGGACTAGCGGGGACAGATACGCAGTATTTT. As protein: CASSIGLAGTDTQYF.

The chain employs TRBV28 and TRBJ2-1; 10 bases are a match to TRBD1. The CDR3 spans 14 residues. V trimming: 6 bases; J trimming: 10 bases; junction bases outside the gene matches: 9. Germline-derived CDR1 and CDR2 are MDHEN and SYDVKM. Here the CDR3 DNA reads TGTGCCAGCAGAGTTGACAGGGGGCGTCAGGAGCAGTTCTTC. This gives the protein CASRVDRGRQEQFF.

This sequence joins TRBV14 and TRBJ1-1; 8 bases line up with TRBD1. V lost 4 bases, J lost 0 bases, and 7 bases stayed unmatched. The germline gives CDR1 SGHDN, CDR2 FVKESK. This CDR3 contains 16 residues. The CDR3 sequence: CASSRDRGALNTEAFF. Written as DNA, the CDR3 is TGTGCCAGCAGCCGAGACAGGGGAGCCCTGAACACTGAAGCTTTCTTT. Drawing the rest from reference TRBV14 and TRBJ1-1, the complete variable domain is EAGVTQFPSHSVIEKGQTVTLRCDPISGHDNLYWYRRVMGKEIKFLLHFVKESKQDESGMPNNRFLAERTGGTYSTLKVQPAELEDSGVYFCASSRDRGALNTEAFFGQGTRLTVV.